Presented here are 5 T cell receptor beta chains from one specimen sequenced in a study of cytomegalovirus exposure and HLA in healthy donors. Both 60 Vbeta primers and 13 Jbeta primers went into the PCR. Assay used: immunoSEQ multiplex PCR; TCRdb lists only in-frame clones, some missing. Altogether some 170,000 clones are present, approximately 80% being singletons, with the ten largest covering roughly 13%. Sequencing was done on a sample of PBMCs. All receptors derive from a woman between 50 and 59 years old in good health and CMV-seronegative.

The CDR3 protein is CASSYRENNSPLHF. The CDR3 DNA follows: TGTGCCAGCAGTTACCGGGAGAATAATTCACCCCTCCACTTT. This chain connects TRBV27 to TRBJ1-6; no firm D call. Germline assignment: CDR1 MNHEY and CDR2 SMNVEV (reference sequence). This CDR3 comprises 14 residues. V dropped 4 bases and J dropped 5 bases, with 9 bases sitting between them.

The chain links TRBV20-1 to TRBJ2-1; D possibly corresponds to TRBD2 (7 bases). The CDR3 sequence is 11 residues long. The germline V and J ends were trimmed by 6 bases and 11 bases, with 14 bases remaining between them. Germline-derived CDR1 and CDR2 are DFQATT and SNEGSKA (reference sequence). The CDR3: CSASPGGQQFF. CDR3 in DNA: TGCAGTGCCTCCCCGGGGGGCCAGCAGTTCTTC.

The rearrangement joins TRBV5-1 to TRBJ1-3; 10 bases are a match to TRBD1. The CDR3 has 16 residues. Losses at the gene ends were 0 bases for V and 4 bases for J; bases not matched to a gene: 4. The germline V gene encodes CDR1 SGHRS and CDR2 YFSETQ. CDR3 amino acids: CASSLGDRGRGNTIYF. The CDR3 DNA is TGCGCCAGCAGCTTGGGGGACAGGGGAAGAGGAAACACCATATATTTT.

The chain carries TRBV28 and TRBJ2-1, with TRBD1 as a possible D gene (6 bases). Germline V gives CDR1 MDHEN, CDR2 SYDVKM. V lost 4 bases to trimming and J lost 5 bases, with 9 bases between them. The CDR3 is 13 amino acids. The CDR3 bases are TGTGCCAGCAGTTCGACAGGAGACAATGAGCAGTTCTTC. It encodes CASSSTGDNEQFF.

V usage is TRBV28 and J usage is TRBJ1-2; D not certain. Trimming removed 6 bases from V and 1 base from J, with 12 bases in between. The CDR3 loop spans 14 amino acids. The germline CDR1 and CDR2 sequences are MDHEN and SYDVKM. The CDR3, as DNA: TGTGCCAGCAGGGAACAGTTGGGTAACTATGGCTACACCTTC. This translates into CASREQLGNYGYTF.